Presented here are 21 T cell receptor beta chains from one specimen sequenced in a study of shared clonotypes between healthy human individuals. Generated by immunoSEQ multiplex PCR, the TCRdb table keeps only in-frame clones and is missing some. Of 2 million to 3 million clones in the sample, approximately 93% were seen once. Sequences were obtained from naive CD4+ T cells from PBMCs. Regarding subset: CD45RA+ positively selected. The origin of the receptors is a young man in good health. Some clones in this sample may be carry-over from other donors' samples.

The CDR3 sequence is CASSPGQGAVYEQYF. CDR3 nucleotides: TGTGCCAGCAGCCCGGGACAGGGGGCGGTCTACGAGCAGTACTTC. V and J are TRBV28 and TRBJ2-7; 12 nucleotides line up with TRBD1. The trim removed 6 bases at V and 3 bases at J, leaving 6 bases unmatched. The CDR3 runs 15 residues. Germline lookup yields CDR1 MDHEN and CDR2 SYDVKM.

The chain uses TRBV5-1 and TRBJ2-5; D call uncertain. The V end lost 4 bases, the J end lost 2 bases, and 6 bases lay between the germline ends. Germline V gene lookup returns CDR1 SGHRS and CDR2 YFSETQ. The CDR3 runs to 12 residues. The CDR3 loop is CASSRPQETQYF. The CDR3 DNA follows: TGCGCCAGCAGCCGTCCACAAGAGACCCAGTACTTC.

This clone appeared a single time. The chain couples TRBV6-5 to TRBJ2-7; no clear D. The V end lost 10 bases, the J end lost 0 bases, and 16 bases lay between the germline ends. Germline V CDR1 and CDR2: MNHEY, SVGAGI. This CDR3 is built from 14 residues. CDR3 in DNA: TGTGCCACCTCCGTGTGGGGTAGCTCCTACGAGCAGTACTTC. It translates to CATSVWGSSYEQYF.

A remark on this clone: Other nucleotide sequences in the sample specify the same CDR3. V and J are TRBV28 and TRBJ2-7; no firm D call. V gave up 2 bases and J gave up 0 bases, with 5 bases separating them. Per the germline V gene, CDR1 is MDHEN and CDR2 is SYDVKM. This CDR3 has 13 amino acids. The CDR3 spells CASSLGDSYEQYF. In nucleotides, the CDR3 is TGTGCCAGCAGTTTAGGGGACTCCTACGAGCAGTACTTC.

The chain has TRBV6-6 and TRBJ2-7; 8 nucleotides line up with TRBD1. Germline trimming cut 2 bases from V and 4 bases from J; bases unmatched to any gene: 4. Looked up from germline, CDR1 is MNHNY and CDR2 is SVGAGI (reference sequence). The CDR3 has 14 amino acids. The CDR3 here is CASSYVQGAYEQYF. Here the CDR3 DNA reads TGTGCCAGCAGTTACGTCCAGGGGGCGTACGAGCAGTACTTC.

The chain carries TRBV30 and TRBJ1-2; possible D gene TRBD1, 5 bases. This CDR3 spans 15 amino acids. V lost 2 bases, J lost 4 bases, and 17 bases lay in between. The germline V gene has CDR1 GTSNPN and CDR2 SVGIG (reference sequence). As DNA, the CDR3 is TGTGCCTGGAGTCCGGCGTCCGGGACGGTCTATGGCTACACCTTC. It codes for CAWSPASGTVYGYTF.

The chain employs TRBV7-2 and TRBJ2-7, with 7 bases that match TRBD1. V gave up 2 bases and J gave up 3 bases; unmatched junction bases: 4. Germline assignment: CDR1 SGHTA and CDR2 FQGNSA. This CDR3 spans 14 amino acids. The CDR3 DNA is TGTGCCAGCAGCTTAAGACAGGGTCACTACGAGCAGTACTTC. Translation: CASSLRQGHYEQYF.

V usage is TRBV15 and J usage is TRBJ2-3, with 8 bases that match TRBD2. This CDR3 has 17 residues. The germline V gene encodes CDR1 LNHNV and CDR2 YYDKDF (reference sequence). With V trimmed by 0 bases and J by 0 bases, 5 bases remained unmatched. CDR3 residues: CATSRDRPSGSTDTQYF. Here the CDR3 DNA reads TGTGCCACCAGCAGAGACCGGCCTAGCGGGAGCACAGATACGCAGTATTTT. Supplemented by reference TRBV15 and TRBJ2-3, the full variable domain reads DAMVIQNPRYQVTQFGKPVTLSCSQTLNHNVMYWYQQKSSQAPKLLFHYYDKDFNNEADTPDNFQSRRPNTSFCFLDIRSPGLGDTAMYLCATSRDRPSGSTDTQYFGPGTRLTVL.

This chain links TRBV11-1 with TRBJ2-2, with D possibly matching TRBD2 (5 bases). Germline V gene sequence: CDR1 SGHAT, CDR2 FQDESV (reference sequence). This CDR3 comprises 15 residues. V lost 5 bases and J lost 3, with 13 bases in between. CDR3 sequence reads: CASSLPTGYTGELFF. The CDR3 DNA is TGTGCCAGCAGCCTCCCTACGGGATACACCGGGGAGCTGTTTTTT.

The chain couples TRBV7-9 to TRBJ1-5; D is unclear. The V end was cut by 4 bases, the J end by 0 bases, with 16 bases between. The CDR3 contains 17 residues. Germline V lookup: CDR1 SEHNR, CDR2 FQNEAQ (reference sequence). The CDR3 reads CASSSEGATYSNQPQHF. The CDR3 region has the DNA TGTGCCAGCAGCTCAGAAGGAGCCACTTATAGCAATCAGCCCCAGCATTTT.

V usage is TRBV27 and J usage is TRBJ2-5, with 13 bases matching TRBD2. The trim removed 5 bases at V and 5 bases at J, leaving 8 bases unmatched. The CDR3 covers 16 residues. The germline gives CDR1 MNHEY, CDR2 SMNVEV (reference sequence). The CDR3 DNA reads as TGTGCCAGCAGTCCGTGGACTAGCGGGAGCGTGGAGACCCAGTACTTC. Translating it yields CASSPWTSGSVETQYF.

The chain recombines TRBV21-1 with TRBJ1-5; TRBD1 is taken as the D call from the table, unchecked against the DNA. TRBV21-1 represents a pseudogene. This CDR3 comprises 17 residues. Here the CDR3 reads CASPKDRAQFTGQPQHF. The CDR3 coding sequence is TGTGCCAGCCCAAAGGACAGGGCCCAGTTTACGGGCCAGCCCCAGCATTTT.

This chain uses TRBV6-1 with TRBJ2-2; the D is unclear. Between the trimmed V and J ends, which lost 6 bases and 4 bases, there was a span of 15 bases. Germline-derived CDR1 and CDR2 are MNHNS and SASEGT. The CDR3 consists of 15 residues. This CDR3 is CASRYAPIGTGELFF. The CDR3 nucleotides read TGTGCCAGCAGGTACGCCCCAATTGGCACCGGGGAGCTGTTTTTT.

The chain joins TRBV28 to TRBJ2-5, with TRBD2 identical over 8 bases. The CDR3 sequence is 15 residues long. Germline V gives CDR1 MDHEN, CDR2 SYDVKM. With V trimmed by 7 bases and J by 2 bases, 9 bases remained unmatched. The chain's CDR3 is CASTTGGAPQETQYF. CDR3 DNA sequence: TGTGCCAGCACCACCGGGGGGGCGCCTCAAGAGACCCAGTACTTC.

The V call is TRBV10-3, the J call TRBJ1-4; 10 positions agree with TRBD1. The V segment lost 7 bases and the J segment 6 bases; nucleotides outside the gene matches: 5. This CDR3 region has 14 residues. CDR1 ENHRY and CDR2 SYGVKD come from the germline V gene. CDR3 sequence (DNA): TGTGCCATCAACGCCGGGACAGGGGATGAAAAACTGTTTTTT. This encodes CAINAGTGDEKLFF.

The chain recombines TRBV12-5 with TRBJ2-7; D remains unclear. Trimming stripped 1 base from V and 1 base from J, with 5 bases between. The germline CDR1 and CDR2 sequences are LGHNT and FRNRAP. The CDR3 totals 13 residues. CDR3 loop: CASGLDSSYEQYF. In nucleotides, the CDR3 is TGTGCTAGTGGTTTGGACAGTTCCTACGAGCAGTACTTC.

The chain uses TRBV5-1 and TRBJ2-3; possibly TRBD2 for D (5 bases). This CDR3 comprises 15 residues. V was pared by 2 bases and J by 2 bases, with 12 bases between. The germline V gene has CDR1 SGHRS and CDR2 YFSETQ. The CDR3 spells CASSLVSADTDTQYF. As DNA, the CDR3 is TGCGCCAGCAGCTTAGTTAGCGCCGACACAGATACGCAGTATTTT.

CDR3 sequence: CASSPAQSSNYGYTF. The CDR3 DNA reads TGTGCCAGCTCACCCGCTCAGTCGTCTAACTATGGCTACACCTTC. The chain carries TRBV18 and TRBJ1-2; D gene unclear. V lost 3 bases, J lost 0 bases, and 11 bases lay in between. Germline CDR1 KGHSH, CDR2 LQKENI. The CDR3 has 15 amino acids.

The chain recombines TRBV5-1 with TRBJ2-2, with D perhaps matching TRBD1 or TRBD2 (5 bases each). The V end was cut by 1 base, the J end by 4 bases, with 11 bases between. CDR3 size: 15 residues. Germline V lookup: CDR1 SGHRS, CDR2 YFSETQ. The CDR3 is CASSLSGASTGELFF. The CDR3 DNA reads TGCGCCAGCAGCTTGTCCGGGGCGAGCACCGGGGAGCTGTTTTTT.

The rearrangement uses TRBV5-4 and TRBJ1-5; D is undetermined. The CDR3 runs 15 residues. Between the trimmed V and J ends, which lost 0 bases and 4 bases, there was a span of 11 bases. Looked up from germline, CDR1 is SGHNT and CDR2 is YYREEE (reference sequence). The chain's CDR3 is CASSLDRAANQPQHF. The CDR3 region has the DNA TGTGCCAGCAGCTTGGATCGGGCGGCGAATCAGCCCCAGCATTTT. Full variable domain (missing parts from reference TRBV5-4 and TRBJ1-5): ETGVTQSPTHLIKTRGQQVTLRCSSQSGHNTVSWYQQALGQGPQFIFQYYREEENGRGNFPPRFSGLQFPNYSSELNVNALELDDSALYLCASSLDRAANQPQHFGDGTRLSIL.

The chain recombines TRBV20-1 with TRBJ2-5; maybe TRBD1 (6 bases). Germline CDR1 and CDR2: DFQATT and SNEGSKA (reference sequence). Trimming left V 4 bases short and J 11 bases short, with 14 bases between. The CDR3 spans 11 residues. The chain's CDR3 is CSAKYAGEQYF. CDR3 sequence (DNA): TGCAGTGCTAAATATGCAGGGGAGCAGTACTTC.